Given below is one T cell receptor (beta chain) in context. Its antigen is unknown. The data originate from a study of beta chain features in type 1 diabetes. Expressed TCRB transcripts were sequenced because the isolated RNA had all been reverse transcribed beforehand. Profiled with immunoSEQ multiplex PCR; TCRdb holds only in-frame clones, not every one. The repertoire holds around 310,000 clones, approximately 15% seen once, with roughly 0.015% in the top ten. Study-level points and caveats: Among all four CD4+ subsets, Type 1 diabetes patients had TCRB CDR3s that were moderately but significantly shorter. For patients, the naive, central memory and Treg TCRB repertoires appeared more alike than for healthy donors.

The CDR3 spans 17 residues. CDR1 is SGHAT and CDR2 is FQNNGV in the germline V gene. V lost 1 base and J lost 6; bases outside the gene matches: 5. This clonotype was obtained from a woman aged 18-30 years with type 1 diabetes. This rearrangement joins TRBV11-2 to TRBJ2-4; 14 bases line up with TRBD2. The material sequenced was naive CD4+ T cells from blood. CDR3 loop: CASSLVGLAGVGNIQYF. DNA of the CDR3: TGTGCCAGCAGCTTAGTGGGACTAGCGGGAGTGGGAAACATTCAGTACTTC.